This TCR beta chain came from a study of Graves' ophthalmopathy and Graves' hyperthyroidism. Whole-study findings and limits: Blood also contained most of the expanded thyroid clonotypes above 0.001 frequency.

With respect to this clonotype: Antigen unknown.

Trimming removed 0 bases from V and 1 base from J; junction bases left unmatched: 4. The CDR3 is 16 amino acids. The germline gives CDR1 DFQATT, CDR2 SNEGSKA (reference sequence). As the template, RNA transcripts were used to amplify TCR beta CDR3 regions. HTBI-primed first-round RT-PCR preceded second-round multiplex PCR. One entry per CDR3 protein, called by TCRdb with MiXCR from the multiplex PCR reads. This repertoire shows over a million distinct CDR3 sequences, 35% to 40% found once; its top ten account for roughly 10%. The source is an adult man with Graves' hyperthyroidism. The source material was peripheral blood or thyroid tissue (not recorded which). V gene TRBV20-1 combines with J gene TRBJ2-7; 12 bases match TRBD1. The CDR3: CSARDPGQGASYEQYF. CDR3 DNA sequence: TGCAGTGCTAGAGACCCGGGACAGGGGGCTTCCTACGAGCAGTACTTC.